The 20 T cell receptor beta chains below were found in one sample sequenced in a study of cytomegalovirus exposure and HLA in healthy donors (dated by TCRdb to 2016 to 2017). The protocol used for the library was the immunoSEQ multiplex PCR assay. For the multiplex PCR, a mixture combining 60 forward primers for TCR Vbeta segments and 13 reverse primers for TCR Jbeta segments was used. This immuneACCESS table, as held by TCRdb, lists in-frame sequences with V and J called but not all clones. Of the missing ones, under half trace to an unresolved V gene in checked studies; the others have no known cause. Here the sample has about 150,000 clones; 60% to 85% occur a single time. The ten largest clones take up roughly 4% of the sample. Sequenced input: PBMCs. These receptors were taken from a woman between 40 and 55 years old in good health and CMV-seronegative.

This rearrangement joins TRBV5-6 to TRBJ2-5; tentatively, D is TRBD2 (6 bases). The CDR3 contains 16 residues. Germline loops: CDR1 SGHDT, CDR2 YYEEEE. The V and J ends lost 5 bases and 4 bases respectively, with 21 bases between them. CDR3 protein: CASSQTVEGFVETQYF. The DNA for the CDR3 is TGTGCCAGCAGTCAAACCGTGGAGGGGTTTGTAGAGACCCAGTACTTC.

This clone occurred a few times. This rearrangement joins TRBV6-1 to TRBJ1-5, with D tentatively TRBD1 (6 bases). Trimming left V 6 bases short and J 4 bases short, with 10 bases between. CDR1 and CDR2 (germline): MNHNS, SASEGT. The CDR3 runs to 13 residues. CDR3 residues: CASRAGANQPQHF. CDR3 nucleotides: TGTGCCAGCAGAGCGGGGGCAAATCAGCCCCAGCATTTT.

The chain recombines TRBV2 with TRBJ2-5; 11 nucleotides line up with TRBD2. In germline, CDR1 is SNHLY, CDR2 FYNNEI. The CDR3 consists of 15 residues. V gave up 6 bases and J gave up 9 bases; unmatched junction bases: 12. The DNA for the CDR3 is TGTGCCAGCAGCGAGGGACTAGCGGCTCTCTTGGCCCAGTACTTC. It is translated as CASSEGLAALLAQYF.

The CDR3 bases are TGCGCCAGCAGCCCCCCTACCGGCTCCTACAATGAGCAGTTCTTC. This sequence encodes CASSPPTGSYNEQFF. J is TRBJ2-1 and V is TRBV10-1, with D hard to call. The V gene's germline CDR1 is WNHNN and CDR2 SYGVQD (reference sequence). Trimming cost V 6 bases and J 0 bases, with 12 bases left between them. This CDR3 is built from 15 residues.

The chain uses TRBV27 and TRBJ1-1; D is perhaps TRBD1 (5 bases). V lost 2 bases to trimming and J lost 4 bases, with 17 bases between them. This CDR3 contains 16 residues. CDR1 is MNHEY, CDR2 SMNVEV, per germline (reference sequence). In DNA, the CDR3 is TGTGCCAGCAGTTTAGGAGGGGTCCTTTGGAGCACTGAAGCTTTCTTT. Its translation: CASSLGGVLWSTEAFF.

V gene TRBV2 combines with J gene TRBJ2-5; D may be TRBD2 (7 bases). Germline V gives CDR1 SNHLY, CDR2 FYNNEI. The CDR3 has 14 amino acids. CDR3 DNA sequence: TGTGCAGGGGGGAGGGGGGGCTCGGAAGAGACCCAGTACTTC. Protein sequence: CAGGRGGSEETQYF.

The chain uses TRBV19 and TRBJ2-7; D unresolved. Germline CDR1 and CDR2: LNHDA and SQIVND (reference sequence). The CDR3 is made up of 15 amino acids. Deletions cut 5 bases from V and 5 bases from J, with 19 bases between. The CDR3 sequence: CASSARIAGFDEQYF. The DNA for the CDR3 is TGTGCCAGTAGTGCCCGAATAGCCGGTTTCGACGAGCAGTACTTC.

V gene TRBV5-1 combines with J gene TRBJ2-5, with 8 bases aligning to TRBD1. Germline V gene sequence: CDR1 SGHRS, CDR2 YFSETQ. V shed 4 bases and J 4 bases; nucleotides not matched to a gene: 9. The CDR3 has 15 residues. CDR3 nucleotide sequence: TGCGCCAGCAGCCCCCTGGGGACAGGCCGAGAGACCCAGTACTTC. Encoded protein: CASSPLGTGRETQYF. The entire variable domain, with the rest obtained from reference TRBV5-1 and TRBJ2-5, is as follows: KAGVTQTPRYLIKTRGQQVTLSCSPISGHRSVSWYQQTPGQGLQFLFEYFSETQRNKGNFPGRFSGRQFSNSRSEMNVSTLELGDSALYLCASSPLGTGRETQYFGPGTRLLVL.

The gene calls are TRBV6-5 and TRBJ1-1; TRBD1 matches 8 bases. Germline loops: CDR1 MNHEY, CDR2 SVGAGI. V dropped 10 bases and J dropped 4; count of bases not matched to a gene: 5. This CDR3 is built from 12 residues. This CDR3 reads CATRQGLTEAFF. The CDR3 bases are TGTGCCACCCGACAGGGGCTCACTGAAGCTTTCTTT.

The genes are TRBV30 and TRBJ1-6; 8 bases match TRBD1. The V segment lost 4 bases and the J segment 9 bases; nucleotides outside the gene matches: 5. Looked up from germline, CDR1 is GTSNPN and CDR2 is SVGIG (reference sequence). The CDR3 extends over 13 amino acids. The CDR3 region has the DNA TGTGCCTGGACTAGACAGGGGAGTTCACCCCTCCACTTT. Its translation: CAWTRQGSSPLHF.

The V gene is TRBV6-5, the J gene TRBJ1-1; D unclear. V gave up 4 bases and J gave up 1 base, with 7 bases separating them. Germline V gives CDR1 MNHEY, CDR2 SVGAGI. The length of the CDR3 is 13 residues. The CDR3 here is CASSSYRNTEAFF. The CDR3 region has the DNA TGTGCCAGCAGTTCCTACAGGAACACTGAAGCTTTCTTT.

The chain carries TRBV7-8 and TRBJ2-2; 7 nucleotides line up with TRBD2. Germline values: CDR1 SGHVS, CDR2 FQNEAQ. The CDR3 is 16 residues long. After removal of 5 bases from V and 0 bases from J, the junction contained 6 bases not matched to a gene. The CDR3 protein is CASSTKRGPNTGELFF. The CDR3 DNA follows: TGTGCCAGCAGCACAAAGCGGGGTCCGAACACCGGGGAGCTGTTTTTT.

The V gene is TRBV29-1, the J gene TRBJ2-5, with a possible D match to TRBD1 (5 bases). The J call may be mistaken, given a closer DNA end match to TRBJ2-7. The CDR3 length is 12 residues. The germline V gene has CDR1 SQVTM and CDR2 ANQGSEA. CDR3 region: CSVGTFSYEQYF. CDR3 DNA: TGCAGCGTTGGGACATTCTCCTACGAGCAGTACTTC.

The rearrangement joins TRBV2 to TRBJ1-2, with 8 nucleotides matching TRBD1. Trimming took 7 bases from V and 5 from J; bases not matched to a gene: 3. The germline CDR1 and CDR2 sequences are SNHLY and FYNNEI. This CDR3 has 12 amino acids. For the CDR3, the DNA is TGTGCCAGCACCGGACAGGGATATGGCTACACCTTC. It is translated as CASTGQGYGYTF.

Notes on this clone: The sample contains more than one DNA sequence encoding this CDR3. This rearrangement joins TRBV5-1 to TRBJ1-6, with 8 bases that match TRBD1. With V trimmed by 2 bases and J by 6 bases, 1 base remained unmatched. The CDR3 has 14 residues. The germline V gene encodes CDR1 SGHRS and CDR2 YFSETQ. Here the CDR3 DNA reads TGCGCCAGCAGCTTAGGACAGGGTAATTCACCCCTCCACTTT. Its protein is CASSLGQGNSPLHF.

Details on this clone: Other nucleotide sequences from this sample produce the same CDR3. The chain joins TRBV6-5 to TRBJ2-1; no clear D gene. Germline CDR1 reads MNHEY; CDR2 reads SVGAGI. Deletions cut 5 bases from V and 0 bases from J, with 11 bases between. The CDR3 totals 15 residues. This CDR3 is CASSTMYNSYNEQFF. CDR3 nucleotide sequence: TGTGCCAGCAGTACAATGTATAACTCCTACAATGAGCAGTTCTTC.

The chain couples TRBV6-5 to TRBJ2-1, with 7 bases that match TRBD1. The germline CDR1 and CDR2 sequences are MNHEY and SVGAGI. J was trimmed by 4 bases and V by 2 bases; bases with no gene match: 5. The CDR3 is 15 amino acids. Written as DNA, the CDR3 is TGTGCCAGCAGTTACGACCCAGGGGGATACAATGAGCAGTTCTTC. Its translation is CASSYDPGGYNEQFF.

The rearrangement uses TRBV7-8 and TRBJ2-7; no clear D. This CDR3 region has 11 residues. Trimming took off 5 bases at V and 2 bases at J, with 4 bases between the two ends. Germline loops: CDR1 SGHVS, CDR2 FQNEAQ. The CDR3 DNA reads TGTGCCAGCAGCCCAACCTACGAGCAGTACTTC. Translating gives CASSPTYEQYF. The whole variable domain, filled in from reference TRBV7-8 and TRBJ2-7, reads GAGVSQSPRYKVAKRGQDVALRCDPISGHVSLFWYQQALGQGPEFLTYFQNEAQLDKSGLPSDRFFAERPEGSVSTLKIQRTQQEDSAVYLCASSPTYEQYFGPGTRLTVT.

This chain joins TRBV7-8 and TRBJ1-1, with 7 bases aligning to TRBD1. This CDR3 has 16 amino acids. The J segment lost 5 bases and the V segment lost 5 bases, leaving 14 bases of the junction unmatched. Looked up from germline, CDR1 is SGHVS and CDR2 is FQNEAQ. The CDR3 loop is CASSPRQGRLATEAFF. Written as DNA, the CDR3 is TGTGCCAGCAGCCCGCGACAGGGACGGTTGGCGACTGAAGCTTTCTTT.

This chain uses TRBV5-1 with TRBJ2-3; TRBD2 matches 16 bases. The V gene end was trimmed by 0 bases and the J gene end by 4 bases; junction bases not matched to a gene: 2. Germline CDR1 reads SGHRS; CDR2 reads YFSETQ. The CDR3 totals 17 residues. This CDR3 reads CASSLVGLAGGPDTQYF. The CDR3 DNA reads as TGCGCCAGCAGCTTGGTGGGACTAGCGGGGGGGCCAGATACGCAGTATTTT.